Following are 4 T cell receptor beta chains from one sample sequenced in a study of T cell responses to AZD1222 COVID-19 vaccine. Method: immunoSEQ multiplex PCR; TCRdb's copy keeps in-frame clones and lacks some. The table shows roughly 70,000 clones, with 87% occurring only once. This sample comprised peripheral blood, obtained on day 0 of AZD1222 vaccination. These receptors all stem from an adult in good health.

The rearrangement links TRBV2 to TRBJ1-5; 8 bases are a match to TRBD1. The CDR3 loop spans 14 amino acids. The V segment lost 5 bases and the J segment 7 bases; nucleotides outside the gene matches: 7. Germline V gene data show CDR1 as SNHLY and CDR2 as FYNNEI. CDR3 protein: CASSSRGHDQPQHF. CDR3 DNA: TGTGCCAGCAGTAGCAGGGGGCATGACCAGCCCCAGCATTTT.

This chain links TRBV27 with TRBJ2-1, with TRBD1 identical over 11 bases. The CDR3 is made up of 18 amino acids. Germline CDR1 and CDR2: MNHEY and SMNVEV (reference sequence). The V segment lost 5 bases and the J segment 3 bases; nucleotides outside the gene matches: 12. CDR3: CASSPGQGVWAVYNEQFF. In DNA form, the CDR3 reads TGTGCCAGCAGTCCGGGACAGGGGGTCTGGGCGGTCTACAATGAGCAGTTCTTC.

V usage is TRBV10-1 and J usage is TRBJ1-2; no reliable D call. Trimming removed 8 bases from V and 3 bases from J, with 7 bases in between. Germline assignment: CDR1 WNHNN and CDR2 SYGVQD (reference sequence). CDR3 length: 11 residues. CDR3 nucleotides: TGCGCCAGCGGGAGGGACTATGGCTACACCTTC. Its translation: CASGRDYGYTF.

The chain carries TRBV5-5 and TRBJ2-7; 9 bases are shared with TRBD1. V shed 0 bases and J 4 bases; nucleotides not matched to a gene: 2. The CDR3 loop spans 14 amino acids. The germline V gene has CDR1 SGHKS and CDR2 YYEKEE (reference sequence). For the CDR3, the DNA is TGTGCCAGCAGCTTGGTGGGACAGGGTTACGAGCAGTACTTC. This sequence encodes CASSLVGQGYEQYF.